Following are 24 T cell receptor beta chains from one sample sequenced in a study of early T cells in non-severe SARS-CoV-2 infection. MiXCR, applied by TCRdb to the 5' RACE reads, yields one record per CDR3 protein. Of under 75,000 distinct CDR3 sequences in the sample, 10% to 15% were seen once. Input material: whole blood. The receptors come from an adult who was a healthcare worker with PCR-confirmed SARS-CoV-2 infection or an uninfected control (not recorded which).

This clonotype appeared a few times. The V gene is TRBV14, the J gene TRBJ1-2; 9 nucleotides line up with TRBD1. Germline assignment: CDR1 SGHDN and CDR2 FVKESK. The CDR3 runs to 13 residues. V was clipped by 4 bases and J by 6 bases; unmatched bases: 3. In DNA, the CDR3 is TGTGCCAGCAGCCCGGACAGGGGTAATGGCTACACCTTC. Residues: CASSPDRGNGYTF.

This clonotype was recorded a few times. The chain uses TRBV7-2 and TRBJ1-6; 10 bases are shared with TRBD1. Germline V gene lookup returns CDR1 SGHTA and CDR2 FQGNSA. The V and J ends lost 9 bases and 10 bases, in that order; junction bases with no gene match: 12. The CDR3 sequence is 15 residues long. CDR3 loop: CASISGTGDHSPLHF. CDR3 bases: TGTGCCAGTATCTCCGGGACAGGGGATCACTCACCCCTCCACTTT. The whole variable domain, remainder taken from reference TRBV7-2 and TRBJ1-6, is GAGVSQSPSNKVTEKGKDVELRCDPISGHTALYWYRQSLGQGLEFLIYFQGNSAPDKSGLPSDRFSAERTGGSVSTLTIQRTQQEDSAVYLCASISGTGDHSPLHFGNGTRLTVT.

The rearrangement joins TRBV5-1 to TRBJ1-5; D remains ambiguous. Germline V lookup: CDR1 SGHRS, CDR2 YFSETQ. This CDR3 contains 13 residues. The ends were cut back, 1 base at V and 6 bases at J, with 8 bases in the middle. In DNA form, the CDR3 reads TGCGCCAGCAGCTTGTCCTTCGCTCAGCCCCAGCATTTT. Protein sequence: CASSLSFAQPQHF.

This clonotype was picked up many times. The V and J genes are TRBV29-1 and TRBJ2-7; possible D gene TRBD2, 6 bases. The CDR3 totals 13 residues. Germline values: CDR1 SQVTM, CDR2 ANQGSEA. V was trimmed by 6 bases and J by 3 bases, leaving 15 bases between them. The CDR3 DNA is TGCAGCGTAAGTCCCCGGCGGGGCTACGAGCAGTACTTC. This gives the protein CSVSPRRGYEQYF.

This clonotype was seen many times. CDR3 in DNA: TGTGCCAGCAGCCGGGACAGGGGGAGCGAGCAGTACTTC. Translating gives CASSRDRGSEQYF. The gene calls are TRBV7-2 and TRBJ2-7; the match to TRBD1 covers 11 bases. The V gene's germline CDR1 is SGHTA and CDR2 FQGNSA. J lost 6 bases, V lost 5 bases, and 3 bases had no gene match. This CDR3 is built from 13 residues. Variable domain in full (rest from reference TRBV7-2 and TRBJ2-7): GAGVSQSPSNKVTEKGKDVELRCDPISGHTALYWYRQSLGQGLEFLIYFQGNSAPDKSGLPSDRFSAERTGGSVSTLTIQRTQQEDSAVYLCASSRDRGSEQYFGPGTRLTVT.

This clonotype was recorded a few times. V and J are TRBV4-3 and TRBJ2-7, with 9 bases identical to TRBD1. This CDR3 is 16 amino acids long. V was pared by 3 bases and J by 5 bases, with 11 bases of the junction left unmatched. Per germline, CDR1 LGHNA and CDR2 YSLEER. Here the CDR3 reads CASSQSGTGSADEQYF. Written as DNA, the CDR3 is TGCGCCAGCAGCCAGTCCGGGACAGGGTCTGCGGACGAGCAGTACTTC.

At least ten counts were recorded for this clonotype. The CDR3 region is CSVGEGSGFSYNEQFF. CDR3 in DNA: TGCAGCGTTGGGGAGGGATCGGGGTTCTCCTACAATGAGCAGTTCTTC. The chain uses TRBV29-1 and TRBJ2-1; TRBD2 agrees at 7 bases. After removal of 4 bases from V and 0 bases from J, the junction contained 9 bases not matched to a gene. CDR3 length equals 16 residues. CDR1 is SQVTM and CDR2 is ANQGSEA in the germline V gene.

The J gene is TRBJ2-3, the V gene TRBV20-1; tentative D call: TRBD2 (6 bases). The CDR3 totals 13 residues. Germline V lookup: CDR1 DFQATT, CDR2 SNEGSKA (reference sequence). Trimming took off 5 bases at V and 6 bases at J, with 15 bases between the two ends. The CDR3 DNA reads TGCAGTGCTGGCGGGACTCCCAGGGATACGCAGTATTTT. Translation gives CSAGGTPRDTQYF.

The V call is TRBV18, the J call TRBJ2-2; 7 bases align to TRBD2. V dropped 8 bases and J dropped 5; count of bases not matched to a gene: 5. Germline assignment: CDR1 KGHSH and CDR2 LQKENI. This CDR3 is built from 13 residues. CDR3 nucleotides: TGTGCCAGCATACCAGCGGGGACCGGGGAGCTGTTTTTT. Amino acid sequence: CASIPAGTGELFF.

This clonotype was found many times. The J gene is TRBJ2-2, the V gene TRBV5-1, with a weak D call TRBD1 (6 bases). The CDR3 spans 14 residues. Germline V gives CDR1 SGHRS, CDR2 YFSETQ. The V end lost 4 bases, the J end lost 6 bases, and 13 bases lay between the germline ends. CDR3 in amino acids: CASSPRPGAGELFF. DNA for the CDR3: TGCGCCAGCAGCCCGCGACCAGGGGCCGGGGAGCTGTTTTTT.

This clonotype was counted many times. V and J are TRBV29-1 and TRBJ2-4; no clear D gene. This CDR3 comprises 11 residues. Germline values: CDR1 SQVTM, CDR2 ANQGSEA. V lost 3 bases and J 8 bases, leaving 8 bases between the germline ends. The CDR3 DNA is TGCAGCGTTGACGTTGGGGACATTCAGTACTTC. Translation gives CSVDVGDIQYF.

The genes are TRBV5-1 and TRBJ2-6; D is ambiguous. Germline CDR1 is SGHRS and CDR2 is YFSETQ. Trimming took off 1 base at V and 1 base at J, with 6 bases between the two ends. CDR3 length: 15 residues. CDR3 sequence (DNA): TGCGCCAGCAGCTTGACCCTTTCTGGGGCCAACGTCCTGACTTTC. Amino acid sequence: CASSLTLSGANVLTF.

This clonotype has at least ten counts. The V gene is TRBV29-1, the J gene TRBJ2-1, with 11 bases lining up with TRBD2. The germline gives CDR1 SQVTM, CDR2 ANQGSEA. V was clipped by 6 bases and J by 7 bases; unmatched bases: 11. This CDR3 region has 15 residues. CDR3 DNA: TGCAGCGTAGCGAGAGGGACTAGCGGTGGGAATGAGCAGTTCTTC. Protein: CSVARGTSGGNEQFF.

The chain links TRBV4-1 to TRBJ2-7, with D perhaps matching TRBD1 (6 bases). Germline V gene lookup returns CDR1 MGHRA and CDR2 YSYEKL. This CDR3 contains 15 residues. Trimming left V 6 bases short and J 0 bases short, with 15 bases between. Written as DNA, the CDR3 is TGCGCCAGCAGGGCCATGACAGGCAGCTCCTACGAGCAGTACTTC. It yields the protein CASRAMTGSSYEQYF.

The chain has TRBV29-1 and TRBJ2-5; possibly TRBD1 or TRBD2 for D (6 bases each). Germline V gives CDR1 SQVTM, CDR2 ANQGSEA. This CDR3 has 12 residues. V lost 2 bases to trimming and J lost 5 bases, with 9 bases between them. The CDR3 nucleotides read TGCAGCGTTGAATGGGGGGCTGAGACCCAGTACTTC. Protein product: CSVEWGAETQYF.

The chain recombines TRBV27 with TRBJ2-2, with 8 bases aligning to TRBD2. The CDR3 is 16 residues long. Trimming took 5 bases from V and 7 from J; bases not matched to a gene: 12. Germline V gene lookup returns CDR1 MNHEY and CDR2 SMNVEV (reference sequence). The CDR3 DNA sequence: TGTGCCAGCAGTCCAGGAGGCGGGAGGTCCGGCGGGGAGCTGTTTTTT. Amino acids: CASSPGGGRSGGELFF.

This clonotype was observed many times. The chain carries TRBV7-2 and TRBJ2-7, with D maybe TRBD2 (6 bases). The CDR3 has 14 amino acids. Between the trimmed V and J ends, which lost 1 base and 3 bases, there was a span of 10 bases. Germline V gene sequence: CDR1 SGHTA, CDR2 FQGNSA. CDR3 in amino acids: CASSLGSGLYEQYF. In DNA form, the CDR3 reads TGTGCCAGCAGCTTAGGTAGCGGACTCTACGAGCAGTACTTC.

The V gene is TRBV7-9, the J gene TRBJ2-1, with D perhaps matching TRBD1 or TRBD2 (7 bases each). The CDR3 covers 16 residues. V lost 5 bases to trimming and J lost 6 bases, with 20 bases between them. The V gene's germline CDR1 is SEHNR and CDR2 FQNEAQ (reference sequence). CDR3 in amino acids: CASSDLAGGDFNEQFF. In nucleotides, the CDR3 is TGTGCCAGCAGCGACCTGGCAGGGGGGGACTTCAATGAGCAGTTCTTC.

This clonotype turned up a few times. This CDR3 is CASSFIRPSSSYNEQFF. Written as DNA, the CDR3 is TGTGCCAGCAGTTTTATCCGGCCATCGAGCTCCTACAATGAGCAGTTCTTC. The chain links TRBV12-3 or TRBV12-4 to TRBJ2-1; D is unresolved. V was trimmed by 3 bases and J by 0 bases, leaving 15 bases between them. The CDR3 has 17 residues.

This clonotype has only a few counts. This chain joins TRBV6-6 and TRBJ2-1; 10 bases fit TRBD2. CDR1 and CDR2 (germline): MNHNY, SVGAGI (reference sequence). The ends lost 0 bases at V and 4 bases at J; junction bases unmatched: 6. The CDR3 sequence is 17 residues long. Written as DNA, the CDR3 is TGTGCCAGCAGTTACTCGGGGCTAGCGGGGGTATACAATGAGCAGTTCTTC. It translates to CASSYSGLAGVYNEQFF.

The chain carries TRBV6-5 and TRBJ1-2; D might be TRBD1 (5 bases). This CDR3 comprises 13 residues. Germline V gene sequence: CDR1 MNHEY, CDR2 SVGAGI. The ends were cut back, 6 bases at V and 7 bases at J, with 15 bases in the middle. For the CDR3, the DNA is TGTGCCAGCAGACCACAGGTAGCTCCTGGCTACACCTTC. It translates to CASRPQVAPGYTF.

This clonotype was seen more than once but under ten times. The J gene is TRBJ2-5, the V gene TRBV7-3, with no clear D. This CDR3 comprises 14 residues. Germline CDR1 SGHTA, CDR2 FQGTGA. V gave up 5 bases and J gave up 7 bases, with 17 bases separating them. CDR3 sequence: CASSPESRVRTQYF. CDR3 in DNA: TGTGCCAGCAGCCCCGAGTCGAGAGTCAGGACCCAGTACTTC.

By frequency in the sample, this clonotype is medium-sized. The chain carries TRBV24-1 and TRBJ2-5, with a weak D call TRBD1 (6 bases). Per germline, CDR1 KGHDR and CDR2 SFDVKD. The CDR3 extends over 17 amino acids. The V and J ends lost 4 bases and 1 base respectively, with 18 bases between them. The CDR3 here is CATSESTDSLPQETQYF. CDR3 in DNA: TGTGCCACCAGTGAATCGACGGACAGCTTACCCCAAGAGACCCAGTACTTC.

This clonotype was picked up a small number of times. The CDR3 loop is CASSLAGTGVYEQYF. The DNA for the CDR3 is TGTGCCAGCAGTTTAGCCGGGACAGGGGTCTACGAGCAGTACTTC. The chain has TRBV12-3 or TRBV12-4 and TRBJ2-7; 10 bases are shared with TRBD1. The length of the CDR3 is 15 residues. Trimming took 0 bases from V and 3 from J; bases not matched to a gene: 2.